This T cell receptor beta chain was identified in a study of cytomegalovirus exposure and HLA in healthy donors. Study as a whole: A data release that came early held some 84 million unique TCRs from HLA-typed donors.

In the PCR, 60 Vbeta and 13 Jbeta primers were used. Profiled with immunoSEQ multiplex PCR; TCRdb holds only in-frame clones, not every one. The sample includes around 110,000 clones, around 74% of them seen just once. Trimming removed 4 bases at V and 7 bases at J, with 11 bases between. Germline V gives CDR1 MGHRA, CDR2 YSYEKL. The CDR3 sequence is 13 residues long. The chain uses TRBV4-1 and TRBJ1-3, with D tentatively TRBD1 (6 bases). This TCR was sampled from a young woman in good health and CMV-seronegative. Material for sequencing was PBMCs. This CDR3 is CASSPRQANTIYF. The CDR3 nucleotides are TGCGCCAGCAGCCCGAGACAGGCGAACACCATATATTTT.